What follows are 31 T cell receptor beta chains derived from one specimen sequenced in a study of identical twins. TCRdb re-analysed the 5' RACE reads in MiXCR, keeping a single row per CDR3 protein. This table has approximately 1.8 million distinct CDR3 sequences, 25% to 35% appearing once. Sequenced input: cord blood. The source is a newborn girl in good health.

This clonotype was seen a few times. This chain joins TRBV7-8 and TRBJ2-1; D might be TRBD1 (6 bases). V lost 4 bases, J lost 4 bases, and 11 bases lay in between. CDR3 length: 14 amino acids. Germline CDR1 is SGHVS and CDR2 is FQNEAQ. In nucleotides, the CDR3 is TGTGCCAGCAGCTCCGATACAGGGTACAATGAGCAGTTCTTC. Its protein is CASSSDTGYNEQFF.

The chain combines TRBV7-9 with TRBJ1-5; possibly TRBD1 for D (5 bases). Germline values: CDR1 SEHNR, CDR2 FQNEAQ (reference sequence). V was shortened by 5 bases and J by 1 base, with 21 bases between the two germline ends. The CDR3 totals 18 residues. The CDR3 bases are TGTGCCAGCAGCCTAAGCCCGGGGCAGGGCGGAAGCAATCAGCCCCAGCATTTT. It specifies CASSLSPGQGGSNQPQHF.

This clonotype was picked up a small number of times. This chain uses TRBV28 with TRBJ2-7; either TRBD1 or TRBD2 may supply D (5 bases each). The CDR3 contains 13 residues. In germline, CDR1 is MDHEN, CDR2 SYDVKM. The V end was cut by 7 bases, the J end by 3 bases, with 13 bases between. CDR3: CASTSYGGYEQYF. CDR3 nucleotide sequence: TGTGCCAGCACGTCGTATGGGGGCTACGAGCAGTACTTC.

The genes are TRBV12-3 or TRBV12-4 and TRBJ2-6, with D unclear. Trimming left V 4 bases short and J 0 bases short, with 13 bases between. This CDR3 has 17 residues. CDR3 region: CASSYRRQYSGANVLTF. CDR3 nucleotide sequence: TGTGCCAGCAGTTACCGCAGACAATACTCTGGGGCCAACGTCCTGACTTTC.

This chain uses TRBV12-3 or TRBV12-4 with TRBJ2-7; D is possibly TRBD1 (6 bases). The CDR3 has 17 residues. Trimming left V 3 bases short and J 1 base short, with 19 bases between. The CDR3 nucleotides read TGTGCCAGCAGTTTTCCCCCCGTCAGGGGAGTGTCCTACGAGCAGTACTTC. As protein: CASSFPPVRGVSYEQYF.

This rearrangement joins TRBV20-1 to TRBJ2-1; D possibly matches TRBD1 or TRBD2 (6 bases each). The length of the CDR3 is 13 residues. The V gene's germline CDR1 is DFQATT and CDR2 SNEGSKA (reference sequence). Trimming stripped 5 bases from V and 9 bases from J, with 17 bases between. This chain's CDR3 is CSARPWGAGEQFF. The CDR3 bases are TGCAGTGCTCGCCCATGGGGGGCGGGTGAGCAGTTCTTC.

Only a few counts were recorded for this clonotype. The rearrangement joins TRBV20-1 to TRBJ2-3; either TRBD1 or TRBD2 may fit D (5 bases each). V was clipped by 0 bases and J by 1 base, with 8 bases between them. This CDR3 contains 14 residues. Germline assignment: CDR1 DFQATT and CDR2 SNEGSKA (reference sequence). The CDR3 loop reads CSARELGRTDTQYF. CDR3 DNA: TGCAGTGCTAGAGAATTGGGACGCACAGATACGCAGTATTTT.

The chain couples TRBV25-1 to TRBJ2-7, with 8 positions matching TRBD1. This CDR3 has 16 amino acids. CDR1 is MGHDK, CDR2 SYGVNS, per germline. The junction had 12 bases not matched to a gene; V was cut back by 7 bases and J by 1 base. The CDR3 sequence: CASKGDRPNISYEQYF. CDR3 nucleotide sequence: TGTGCCAGCAAGGGGGACAGGCCTAATATATCCTACGAGCAGTACTTC.

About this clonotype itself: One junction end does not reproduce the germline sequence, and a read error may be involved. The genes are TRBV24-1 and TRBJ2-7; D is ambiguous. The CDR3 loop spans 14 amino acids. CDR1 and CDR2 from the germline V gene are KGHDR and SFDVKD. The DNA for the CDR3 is TGTGCCACCAGGGATTTGTCTAGCTCCTACGAGCAGTACTTC. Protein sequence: CATRDLSSSYEQYF.

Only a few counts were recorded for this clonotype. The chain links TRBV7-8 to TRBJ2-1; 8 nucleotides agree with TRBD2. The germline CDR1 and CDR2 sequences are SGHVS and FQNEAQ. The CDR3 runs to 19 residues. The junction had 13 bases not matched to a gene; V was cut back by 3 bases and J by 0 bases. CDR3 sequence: CASSFTGLAGSSSYNEQFF. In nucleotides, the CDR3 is TGTGCCAGCAGCTTTACCGGACTAGCCGGATCCAGCTCCTACAATGAGCAGTTCTTC.

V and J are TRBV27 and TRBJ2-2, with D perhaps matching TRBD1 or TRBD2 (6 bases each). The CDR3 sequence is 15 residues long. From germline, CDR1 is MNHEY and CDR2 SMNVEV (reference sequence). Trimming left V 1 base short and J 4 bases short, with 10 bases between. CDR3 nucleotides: TGTGCCAGCAGTTTATGGGGGGCGGGCACCGGGGAGCTGTTTTTT. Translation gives CASSLWGAGTGELFF.

CDR3 sequence reads: CAISSVPGQGAVVNQPQHF. The CDR3 bases are TGTGCCATCTCTTCGGTACCGGGACAGGGGGCGGTTGTCAATCAGCCCCAGCATTTT. This chain connects TRBV10-3 to TRBJ1-5; TRBD1 agrees at 12 bases. The junction had 17 bases not matched to a gene; V was cut back by 8 bases and J by 3 bases. CDR1 and CDR2 (germline): ENHRY, SYGVKD. The CDR3 consists of 19 residues.

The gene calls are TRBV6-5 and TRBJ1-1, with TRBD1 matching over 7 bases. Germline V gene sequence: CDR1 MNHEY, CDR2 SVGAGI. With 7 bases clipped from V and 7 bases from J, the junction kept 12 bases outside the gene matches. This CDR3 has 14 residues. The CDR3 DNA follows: TGTGCCAGCATTAGACAGGGTTTATCGGGTGAAGCTTTCTTT. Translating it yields CASIRQGLSGEAFF.

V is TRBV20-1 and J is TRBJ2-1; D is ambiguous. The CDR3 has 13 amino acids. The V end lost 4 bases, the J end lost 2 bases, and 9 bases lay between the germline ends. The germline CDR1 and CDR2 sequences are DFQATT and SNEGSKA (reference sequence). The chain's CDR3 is CSATWPPYNEQFF. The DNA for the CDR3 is TGCAGTGCTACTTGGCCCCCCTACAATGAGCAGTTCTTC.

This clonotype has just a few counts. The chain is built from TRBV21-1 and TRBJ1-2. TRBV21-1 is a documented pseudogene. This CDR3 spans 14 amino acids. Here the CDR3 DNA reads TGTGCCAGCAGCAATCAGGGCCCTCACTATGGCTACACCTTC. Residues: CASSNQGPHYGYTF.

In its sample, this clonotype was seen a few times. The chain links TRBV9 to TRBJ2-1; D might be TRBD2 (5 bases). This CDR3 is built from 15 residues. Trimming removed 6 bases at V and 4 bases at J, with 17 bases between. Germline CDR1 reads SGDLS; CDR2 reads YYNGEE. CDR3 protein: CASNPPGGFYNEQFF. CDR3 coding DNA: TGTGCCAGCAACCCTCCGGGCGGGTTTTACAATGAGCAGTTCTTC.

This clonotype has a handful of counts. The CDR3 DNA reads as TGTGCCAGCAGTGGCGGGAAGTACAATGAGCAGTACTTC. This sequence encodes CASSGGKYNEQYF. The V call is TRBV25-1, the J call TRBJ2-7; tentatively, D is TRBD2 (6 bases). This CDR3 is built from 13 residues. CDR1 and CDR2 from the germline V gene are MGHDK and SYGVNS. Trimming removed 4 bases at V and 7 bases at J, with 14 bases between.

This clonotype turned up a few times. DNA for the CDR3: TGCAGTACAAGCGGGAGCTACAATGAGCAGTTCTTC. Its translation: CSTSGSYNEQFF. This chain links TRBV20-1 with TRBJ2-1, with TRBD2 matching over 8 bases. V lost 8 bases and J lost 3; bases outside the gene matches: 3. Per the germline V gene, CDR1 is DFQATT and CDR2 is SNEGSKA (reference sequence). This CDR3 spans 12 amino acids.

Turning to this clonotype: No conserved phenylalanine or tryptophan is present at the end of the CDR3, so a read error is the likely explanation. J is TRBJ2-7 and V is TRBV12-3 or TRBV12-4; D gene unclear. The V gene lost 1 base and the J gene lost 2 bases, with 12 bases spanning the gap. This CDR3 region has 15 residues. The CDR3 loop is CASSLGVSGAYEQYL. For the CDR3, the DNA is TGTGCCAGCAGTTTAGGGGTTAGTGGGGCCTACGAGCAGTACTTA.

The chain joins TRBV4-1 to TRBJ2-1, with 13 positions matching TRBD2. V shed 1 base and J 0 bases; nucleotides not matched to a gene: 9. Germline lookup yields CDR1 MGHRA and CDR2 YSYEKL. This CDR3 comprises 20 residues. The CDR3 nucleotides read TGCGCCAGCAGCCAAGGCCGACTAGCGGGGGGCCTCAGCTCCTACAATGAGCAGTTCTTC. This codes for CASSQGRLAGGLSSYNEQFF.

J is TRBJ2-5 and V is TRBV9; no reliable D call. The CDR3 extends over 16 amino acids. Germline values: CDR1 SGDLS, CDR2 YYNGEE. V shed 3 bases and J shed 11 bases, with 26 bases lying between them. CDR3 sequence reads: CASSAQMDSYYNEQYF. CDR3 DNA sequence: TGTGCCAGCAGCGCCCAAATGGATTCTTACTACAATGAGCAGTACTTC.

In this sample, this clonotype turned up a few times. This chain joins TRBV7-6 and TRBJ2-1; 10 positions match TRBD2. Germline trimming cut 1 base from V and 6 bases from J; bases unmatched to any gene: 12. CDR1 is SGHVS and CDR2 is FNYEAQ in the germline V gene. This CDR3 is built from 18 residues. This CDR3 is CASSLGTSGPLTLNEQFF. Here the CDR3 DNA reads TGTGCCAGCAGCTTAGGGACTAGCGGCCCCTTAACCCTCAATGAGCAGTTCTTC.

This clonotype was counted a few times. The CDR3 region is CASSQVGVTRWQYF. CDR3 in DNA: TGCGCCAGCAGCCAAGTGGGGGTGACTAGATGGCAGTATTTT. This chain connects TRBV4-1 to TRBJ2-3; D is possibly TRBD2 (6 bases). CDR1 is MGHRA, CDR2 YSYEKL, per germline. V was cut by 1 base and J by 11 bases, with 16 bases left in between. The CDR3 loop spans 14 amino acids.

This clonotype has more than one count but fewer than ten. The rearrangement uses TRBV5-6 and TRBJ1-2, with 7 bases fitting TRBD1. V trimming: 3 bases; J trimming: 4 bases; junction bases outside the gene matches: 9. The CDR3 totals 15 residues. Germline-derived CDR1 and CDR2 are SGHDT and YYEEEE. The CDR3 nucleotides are TGTGCCAGCAGCTACTTTTCCCGGGACAGCTATGGCTACACCTTC. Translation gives CASSYFSRDSYGYTF.

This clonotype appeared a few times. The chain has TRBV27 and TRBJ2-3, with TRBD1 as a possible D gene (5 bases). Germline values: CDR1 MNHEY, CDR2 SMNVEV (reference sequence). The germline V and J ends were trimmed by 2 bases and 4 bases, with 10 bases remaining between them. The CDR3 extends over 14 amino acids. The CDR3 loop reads CASSLITGSDTQYF. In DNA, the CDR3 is TGTGCCAGCAGTTTAATCACAGGCTCAGATACGCAGTATTTT.

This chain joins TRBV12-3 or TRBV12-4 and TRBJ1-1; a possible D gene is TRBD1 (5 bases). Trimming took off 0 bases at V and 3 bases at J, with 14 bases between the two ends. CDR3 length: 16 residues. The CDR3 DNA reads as TGTGCCAGCAGTTTAGCTGATTGGGGCCTGGACACTGAAGCTTTCTTT. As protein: CASSLADWGLDTEAFF.

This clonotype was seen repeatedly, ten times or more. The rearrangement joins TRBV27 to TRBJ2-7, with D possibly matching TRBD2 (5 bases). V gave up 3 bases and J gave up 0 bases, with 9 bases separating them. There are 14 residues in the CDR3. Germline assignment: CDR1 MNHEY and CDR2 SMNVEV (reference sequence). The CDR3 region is CASSFNRGSYEQYF. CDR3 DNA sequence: TGTGCCAGCAGTTTTAATCGGGGCTCCTACGAGCAGTACTTC.

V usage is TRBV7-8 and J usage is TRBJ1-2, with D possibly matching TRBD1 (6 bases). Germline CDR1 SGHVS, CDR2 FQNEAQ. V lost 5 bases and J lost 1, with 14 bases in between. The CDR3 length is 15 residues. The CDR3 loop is CASSPREGVNYGYTF. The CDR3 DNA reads TGTGCCAGCAGCCCCCGGGAGGGGGTTAACTATGGCTACACCTTC.

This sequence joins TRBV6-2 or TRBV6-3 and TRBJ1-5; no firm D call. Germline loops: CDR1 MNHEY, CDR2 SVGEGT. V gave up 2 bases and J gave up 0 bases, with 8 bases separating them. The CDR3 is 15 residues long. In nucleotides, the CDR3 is TGTGCCAGCAGTTACCTCCGGGATAGCAATCAGCCCCAGCATTTT. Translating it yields CASSYLRDSNQPQHF.

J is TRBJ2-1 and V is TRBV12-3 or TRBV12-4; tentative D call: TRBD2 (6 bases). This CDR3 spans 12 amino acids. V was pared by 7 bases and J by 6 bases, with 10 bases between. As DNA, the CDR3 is TGTGCCAGCAAGGCGGGACTCAATGAGCAGTTCTTC. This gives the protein CASKAGLNEQFF.

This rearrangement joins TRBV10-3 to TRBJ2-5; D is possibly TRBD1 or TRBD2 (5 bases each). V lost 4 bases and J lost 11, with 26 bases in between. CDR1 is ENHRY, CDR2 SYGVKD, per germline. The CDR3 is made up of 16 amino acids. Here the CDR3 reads CAISGPPPGTYNEQYF. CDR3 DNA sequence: TGTGCCATCAGTGGGCCACCTCCCGGGACCTACAATGAGCAGTACTTC.